The rows below give T cell receptor beta chains drawn from one sample of a study of CD8+CD57+ T cells in acquired aplastic anemia. TCRdb re-derived calls from the reads in MiXCR, one entry per CDR3 protein. The profile shows 150,000 to 200,000 distinct CDR3 sequences, more than 45% of them singletons. Sequencing was carried out using sorted CD4+, CD8+, or CD8+CD57+ T cells (not recorded which) from PBMCs. Receptors were obtained from a human donor with aplastic anemia. CDR3s include the opening cysteine and the closing phenylalanine or tryptophan. The D gene is left open where the match is weak. Not all rows give a size; the values are once, few, many and, for expanded clones, a class.

clone_size	d_call	j_call	v_call	cdr3_nt	cdr3_aa
once	-	TRBJ2-2	TRBV19	TGTGCCAGTAGTATTTCGGCGAACACCGGGGAGCTGTTTTTT	CASSISANTGELFF
-	TRBD2	TRBJ2-7	TRBV6-2/TRBV6-3	TGTGCCAGCAGTTACAACCCGGGAGGGCCGGGGTACGAGCAGTACTTC	CASSYNPGGPGYEQYF
many	TRBD1	TRBJ2-5	TRBV30	TGTGCCTGGAGCCAGGACAGGGGGCGAGAGACCCAGTACTTC	CAWSQDRGRETQYF
-	-	TRBJ2-2	TRBV2	TGTGCCAGCAGTGCCGCCCCGTTCAGCGGGGAGCTGTTTTTT	CASSAAPFSGELFF
-	-	TRBJ1-2	TRBV19	TGTGCCGGATCCGCGGGACATGGCTACACCTTC	CAGSAGHGYTF
-	TRBD1	TRBJ1-6	TRBV20-1	TGCAGTGCTAGAGAGGGGACAGGGAGAAATTCACCCCTCCACTTT	CSAREGTGRNSPLHF
-	-	TRBJ1-1	TRBV9	TGTGCCAGCAGCGTAGCGGGCAGGAACACTGAAGCTTTCTTT	CASSVAGRNTEAFF
many	TRBD2	TRBJ2-3	TRBV19	TGTGCCAGTAGTATCCGGGGACTAGCGGGAGGCACAGATACGCAGTATTTT	CASSIRGLAGGTDTQYF
-	-	TRBJ2-2	TRBV20-1	TGCAGTGCTCCACGGGCGGGGATACGGGACACCGGGGAGCTGTTTTTT	CSAPRAGIRDTGELFF
-	-	TRBJ1-6	TRBV7-3	TGTGCCAGCAGAGGGACCACGGGAGATTCACCCCTCCACTTT	CASRGTTGDSPLHF
many	-	TRBJ1-6	TRBV3-1	TGTGCCAGCAGCCAGGGTCAGGGCCGAAATTCACCCCTCCACTTT	CASSQGQGRNSPLHF
many	-	TRBJ2-7	TRBV12-3/TRBV12-4	TGTGCCAGCAGTTTGTCAGGGGCCAGCTACGAGCAGTACTTC	CASSLSGASYEQYF
-	-	TRBJ1-2	TRBV11-2	TGTGCCAGCAGCTTAGGCGATATTACAGGTGGCTATGGCTACACCTTC	CASSLGDITGGYGYTF
many	-	TRBJ2-1	TRBV12-3/TRBV12-4	TGTGCCAGCAGTTTGTCGGGGAATGAGCAGTTCTTC	CASSLSGNEQFF
-	-	TRBJ2-7	TRBV20-1	TGCAGTGCTCGCCGGACAGGACTAGGCCCTTCCTACGAGCAGTACTTC	CSARRTGLGPSYEQYF
-	-	TRBJ2-1	TRBV28	TGTGCCAGCAGTTCACAAGGGCATGAGCAGTTCTTC	CASSSQGHEQFF
many	-	TRBJ1-4	TRBV20-1	TGCAGTGCTAGTATGGCAACAACTAATGAAAAACTGTTTTTT	CSASMATTNEKLFF
many	-	TRBJ2-2	TRBV7-6	TGTGCCAGCAGCTTCTGGACGGGTGGTAGGACCGGGGAGCTGTTTTTT	CASSFWTGGRTGELFF
once	-	TRBJ1-5	TRBV10-3	TGTGCCATCAGTGAGTCGGCCCCCACGGGGCATTATAGCAATCAGCCCCAGCATTTT	CAISESAPTGHYSNQPQHF
-	-	TRBJ1-1	TRBV10-3	TGTGCCATCAGTGAGGAGAGGAACACTGAAGCTTTCTTT	CAISEERNTEAFF
many	-	TRBJ1-6	TRBV6-6	TGTGCCAGCAGTTACCCCCAAGGGGGTGGGAATTCACCCCTCCACTTT	CASSYPQGGGNSPLHF
-	TRBD2	TRBJ2-3	TRBV7-6	TGTGCCAGCAACCTACTAGCGGGAGGAGGAGATACGCAGTATTTT	CASNLLAGGGDTQYF
-	-	TRBJ2-7	TRBV12-3/TRBV12-4	TGTGCCAGCAGTTTGCGGACAGTCGAGCAGTACTTC	CASSLRTVEQYF
many	-	TRBJ2-1	TRBV7-3	TGTGCCAGCAGCTTAAGTGCAGTTTACAATGAGCAGTTCTTC	CASSLSAVYNEQFF
-	-	TRBJ1-6	TRBV9	TGTGCCAGCAGCCCACAGTCCGGGGCCGATTCACCCCTCCACTTT	CASSPQSGADSPLHF
-	TRBD1	TRBJ1-3	TRBV10-3	TGTGCCATCAGTGCTCCGGGACAGTGGGGCCCCGGTGGAAACACCATATATTTT	CAISAPGQWGPGGNTIYF
-	TRBD1	TRBJ1-2	TRBV10-3	TGTGCCACCGGAGCGACAGGGACACATCGATATGGCTACACCTTC	CATGATGTHRYGYTF
few	-	TRBJ2-5	TRBV30	TGTGCCTGGAATCGCGGGGTCCAAGAGACCCAGTACTTC	CAWNRGVQETQYF
many	TRBD1	TRBJ1-1	TRBV19	TGTGCCAGTAGTAAAACAGGGGGAGCTTTCTTT	CASSKTGGAFF
many	-	TRBJ1-2	TRBV9	TGTGCCAGCAGCGTAGATGGGGGCTGGACCTATGGCTACACCTTC	CASSVDGGWTYGYTF
-	-	TRBJ1-1	TRBV2	TGTGCCAGCACCGGCCCAGGGCTGAGGACTGAAGCTTTCTTT	CASTGPGLRTEAFF
-	-	TRBJ2-7	TRBV15	TGTGCCACCAGCAGAGGAGTGGGGGCTAGAAGTTACTTC	CATSRGVGARSYF
many	TRBD2	TRBJ2-1	TRBV5-1	TGCGCCAGCAGCTTGCTAGCGGGAGACTACAATGAGCAGTTCTTC	CASSLLAGDYNEQFF
-	-	TRBJ2-5	TRBV2	TGTGCCAGCATCCGGGACAACCTCGGGACCCAGTACTTC	CASIRDNLGTQYF
-	TRBD2	TRBJ2-1	TRBV20-1	TGCAGTGCTACCCTCCGGACTAGCGGGAGTCGGGAGGATGAGCAGTTCTTC	CSATLRTSGSREDEQFF
many	-	TRBJ2-1	TRBV9	TGTGCCAGCAGCGTAGGGCTGATGGATGAGCAGTTCTTC	CASSVGLMDEQFF